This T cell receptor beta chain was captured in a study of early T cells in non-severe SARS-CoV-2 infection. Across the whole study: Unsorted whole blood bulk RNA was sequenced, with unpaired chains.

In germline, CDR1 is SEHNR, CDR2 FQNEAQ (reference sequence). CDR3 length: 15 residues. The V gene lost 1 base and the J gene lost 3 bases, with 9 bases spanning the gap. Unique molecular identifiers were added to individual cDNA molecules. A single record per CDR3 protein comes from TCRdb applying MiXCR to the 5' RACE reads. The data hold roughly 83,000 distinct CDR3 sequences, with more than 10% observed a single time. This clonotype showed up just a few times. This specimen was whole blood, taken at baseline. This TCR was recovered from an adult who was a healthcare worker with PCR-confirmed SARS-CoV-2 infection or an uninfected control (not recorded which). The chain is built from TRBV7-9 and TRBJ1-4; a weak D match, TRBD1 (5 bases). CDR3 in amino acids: CASSLGDWANEKLFF. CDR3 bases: TGTGCCAGCAGCTTAGGGGACTGGGCTAATGAAAAACTGTTTTTT. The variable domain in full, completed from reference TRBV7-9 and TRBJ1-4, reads DTGVSQNPRHKITKRGQNVTFRCDPISEHNRLYWYRQTLGQGPEFLTYFQNEAQLEKSRLLSDRFSAERPKGSFSTLEIQRTEQGDSAMYLCASSLGDWANEKLFFGSGTQLSVL.